This entry lists 9 T cell receptor beta chains sequenced from one sample in a study of blood T cell repertoires in COVID-19. The method was immunoSEQ multiplex PCR; TCRdb's version includes in-frame clones alone and lacks a portion of them. This table holds over 200,000 clones, approximately 90% found once. The source material was PBMCs or T cells enriched from blood (not recorded which). All receptors come from a man aged 25-40 years who had recovered from COVID-19.

This sequence joins TRBV9 and TRBJ2-5, with 9 positions matching TRBD2. CDR1 and CDR2 from the germline V gene are SGDLS and YYNGEE. This CDR3 is 18 amino acids long. Trimming cost V 0 bases and J 2 bases; bases outside gene matches: 11. The CDR3: CASSVGVSGSRRQETQYF. Written as DNA, the CDR3 is TGTGCCAGCAGCGTAGGGGTTAGCGGGAGTCGAAGGCAAGAGACCCAGTACTTC.

The rearrangement joins TRBV25-1 to TRBJ2-7; 9 bases match TRBD2. The V gene end was trimmed by 4 bases and the J gene end by 0 bases; junction bases not matched to a gene: 7. This CDR3 is 16 amino acids long. Germline values: CDR1 MGHDK, CDR2 SYGVNS. CDR3 sequence: CASSASSGIISYEQYF. The CDR3 DNA reads as TGTGCCAGCAGTGCCTCTAGCGGGATTATCTCCTACGAGCAGTACTTC.

The rearrangement joins TRBV5-4 to TRBJ2-2; 9 positions agree with TRBD2. The CDR3 length is 20 residues. CDR1 and CDR2 from the germline V gene are SGHNT and YYREEE (reference sequence). The V gene end was trimmed by 1 base and the J gene end by 0 bases; junction bases not matched to a gene: 13. CDR3 sequence (DNA): TGTGCCAGCAGCTTGACTGGGTCCCTAGCGGGACTAACGAACACCGGGGAGCTGTTTTTT. This sequence encodes CASSLTGSLAGLTNTGELFF.

The rearrangement links TRBV19 to TRBJ1-3; tentative D call: TRBD1 (5 bases). This CDR3 region has 15 residues. Trimming left V 9 bases short and J 2 bases short, with 17 bases between. Germline CDR1 LNHDA, CDR2 SQIVND (reference sequence). CDR3 in DNA: TGTGCCAGCTCTTACTCCCCGGGGGCTGGAAACACCATATATTTT. Translating it yields CASSYSPGAGNTIYF.

The chain links TRBV19 to TRBJ2-7, with 7 nucleotides matching TRBD2. This CDR3 spans 15 amino acids. From germline, CDR1 is LNHDA and CDR2 SQIVND (reference sequence). V shed 5 bases, J shed 3 bases, and the junction held 10 bases outside the gene matches. The CDR3 sequence is CASSYGLESFYEQYF. The CDR3 nucleotides are TGTGCCAGTAGTTACGGACTAGAAAGCTTCTACGAGCAGTACTTC.

This clone has a single count. The chain combines TRBV5-1 with TRBJ2-3, with a possible D match to TRBD2 (6 bases). This CDR3 region has 16 residues. Germline loops: CDR1 SGHRS, CDR2 YFSETQ. Trimming left V 3 bases short and J 2 bases short, with 16 bases between. DNA for the CDR3: TGCGCCAGCAGCTCGGGACTCCGCATGAACACAGATACGCAGTATTTT. This codes for CASSSGLRMNTDTQYF.

The chain employs TRBV11-2 and TRBJ1-4; 8 bases are a match to TRBD1. Germline V gives CDR1 SGHAT, CDR2 FQNNGV. CDR3 length equals 15 residues. V lost 4 bases and J lost 7; bases outside the gene matches: 8. The CDR3: CASSSIGQGAEKLFF. CDR3 nucleotide sequence: TGTGCCAGCAGCTCGATAGGCCAGGGGGCTGAAAAACTGTTTTTT.

The rearrangement joins TRBV7-2 to TRBJ1-1; no firm D call. The CDR3 covers 13 residues. With 1 base removed from V and 7 bases from J, the gap between germline ends came to 10 bases. Germline-derived CDR1 and CDR2 are SGHTA and FQGNSA. CDR3 sequence: CASSLVYQIEAFF. DNA of the CDR3: TGTGCCAGCAGCTTAGTGTATCAGATTGAAGCTTTCTTT. Full variable domain (outside the CDR3, taken from reference TRBV7-2 and TRBJ1-1): GAGVSQSPSNKVTEKGKDVELRCDPISGHTALYWYRQSLGQGLEFLIYFQGNSAPDKSGLPSDRFSAERTGGSVSTLTIQRTQQEDSAVYLCASSLVYQIEAFFGQGTRLTVV.

The gene calls are TRBV2 and TRBJ2-7; D possibly corresponds to TRBD2 (6 bases). Germline loops: CDR1 SNHLY, CDR2 FYNNEI. Trimming pared 6 bases from V and 6 bases from J, leaving 12 bases between. The CDR3 runs to 12 residues. This chain's CDR3 is CASSGSRSEQYF. CDR3 DNA sequence: TGTGCCAGCAGCGGGAGTCGGTCCGAGCAGTACTTC.